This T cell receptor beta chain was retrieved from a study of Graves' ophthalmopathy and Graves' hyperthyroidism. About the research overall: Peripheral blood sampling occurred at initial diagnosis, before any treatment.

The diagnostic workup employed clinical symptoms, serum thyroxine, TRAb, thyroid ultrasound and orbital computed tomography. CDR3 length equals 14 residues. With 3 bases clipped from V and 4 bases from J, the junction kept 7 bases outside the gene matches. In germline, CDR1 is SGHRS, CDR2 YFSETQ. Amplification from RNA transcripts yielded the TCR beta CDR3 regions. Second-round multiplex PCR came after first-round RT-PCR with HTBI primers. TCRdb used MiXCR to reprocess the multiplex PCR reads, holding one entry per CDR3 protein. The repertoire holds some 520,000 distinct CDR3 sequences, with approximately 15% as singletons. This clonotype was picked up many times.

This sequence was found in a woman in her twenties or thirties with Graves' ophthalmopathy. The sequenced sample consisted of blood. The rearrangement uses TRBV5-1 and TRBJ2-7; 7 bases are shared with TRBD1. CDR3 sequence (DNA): TGCGCCAGCAGCTCCTCCCAACAGGGGTACGAGCAGTACTTC. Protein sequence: CASSSSQQGYEQYF.